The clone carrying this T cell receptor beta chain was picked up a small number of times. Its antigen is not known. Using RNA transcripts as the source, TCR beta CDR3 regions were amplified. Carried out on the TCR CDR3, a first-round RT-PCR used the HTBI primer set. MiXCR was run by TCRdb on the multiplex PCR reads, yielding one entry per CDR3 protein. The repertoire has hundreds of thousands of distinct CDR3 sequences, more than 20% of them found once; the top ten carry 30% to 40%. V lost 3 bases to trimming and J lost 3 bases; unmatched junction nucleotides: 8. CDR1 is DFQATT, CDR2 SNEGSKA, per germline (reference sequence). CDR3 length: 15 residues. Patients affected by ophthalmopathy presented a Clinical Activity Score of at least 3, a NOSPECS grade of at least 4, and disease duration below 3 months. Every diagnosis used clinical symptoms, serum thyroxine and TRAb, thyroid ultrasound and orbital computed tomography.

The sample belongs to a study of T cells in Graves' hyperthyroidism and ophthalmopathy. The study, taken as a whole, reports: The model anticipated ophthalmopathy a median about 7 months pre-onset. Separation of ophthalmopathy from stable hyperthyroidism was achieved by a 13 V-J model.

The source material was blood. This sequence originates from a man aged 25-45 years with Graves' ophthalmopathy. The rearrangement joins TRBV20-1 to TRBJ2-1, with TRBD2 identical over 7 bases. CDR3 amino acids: CSARDAPGGYNEQFF. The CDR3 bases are TGCAGTGCTAGGGATGCCCCGGGAGGCTACAATGAGCAGTTCTTC.